Sequencing of this TCR beta chain was carried out in a study of OX40 agonist ivuxolimab in advanced cancers. On this clone: Its antigen is not known.

TCRdb keeps only in-frame clones here, not all; method: immunoSEQ multiplex PCR. The data hold over 85,000 clones, with around 90% observed a single time. Overall study results and limits: In CD8+ T cells, expanded clones were on average more numerous than in CD4+.

The CDR3 sequence is 11 residues long. Per the germline V gene, CDR1 is MNHNS and CDR2 is SASEGT. With 2 bases removed from V and 5 bases from J, the gap between germline ends came to 3 bases. The chain combines TRBV6-1 with TRBJ1-1; no definite D call. The source of this sequence is an adult with an advanced solid tumor such as melanoma, head and neck, liver or kidney cancer. The sequencing used CD4+ or CD8+ T cells sorted from blood, collected in a trial of the OX40 agonist ivuxolimab. The CDR3 region has the DNA TGTGCCAGCAGTGAATCAACTGAAGCTTTCTTT. Protein: CASSESTEAFF.